A single sample gave rise to the 3 T cell receptor beta chains below, sequenced in a study of T cells in Graves' hyperthyroidism and ophthalmopathy. The TCR beta CDR3 regions underwent amplification using RNA transcripts as the source. The HTBI primer set served for first-round RT-PCR of the TCR CDR3. MiXCR was run by TCRdb on the multiplex PCR reads, yielding one entry per CDR3 protein. The repertoire consists of about 550,000 distinct CDR3 sequences, with roughly 20% occurring once and the leading ten covering about a quarter. The sequenced sample was blood. Receptors were obtained from a man aged 18 to 29 with Graves' hyperthyroidism.

This clonotype was observed a few times. This chain uses TRBV28 with TRBJ2-5, with 7 nucleotides matching TRBD1. Germline trimming cut 3 bases from V and 5 bases from J; bases unmatched to any gene: 6. The CDR3 sequence is 14 residues long. Germline V gene data show CDR1 as MDHEN and CDR2 as SYDVKM. CDR3 nucleotide sequence: TGTGCCAGCAGTTTCCACAGGGGAACGGAGACCCAGTACTTC. It translates to CASSFHRGTETQYF.

This chain joins TRBV5-4 and TRBJ2-7, with TRBD1 matching 8 bases. V was pared by 4 bases and J by 5 bases, with 5 bases of the junction left unmatched. Germline CDR1 reads SGHNT; CDR2 reads YYREEE (reference sequence). The CDR3 has 13 residues. DNA of the CDR3: TGTGCCAGCAGCCGGACAGGGTCAAACGAGCAGTACTTC. Translating it yields CASSRTGSNEQYF.

This clonotype showed up just once. V usage is TRBV16 and J usage is TRBJ2-7; tentative D call: TRBD2 (5 bases). The germline CDR1 and CDR2 sequences are KGHSY and FQNENV. There are 13 residues in the CDR3. Trimming pared 5 bases from V and 5 bases from J, leaving 13 bases between. This CDR3 is CASSSYGIDEQYF. The CDR3 DNA is TGTGCCAGCAGCTCGTACGGGATCGACGAGCAGTACTTC.